This passage covers 17 T cell receptor beta chains from one sample sequenced in a study of CD8 T cell repertoires and HIV-1 epitope variants. Some clones are missing from TCRdb's copy, which holds only in-frame ones; the method was immunoSEQ multiplex PCR. This sample carries 4,000 to 6,000 clones, 65% to 70% of them seen once, and the ten largest clones take approximately 39%. For these receptors, no antigen is known. The sample consisted of cultured CD8+ T cells derived from PBMCs. The receptors come from a male donor with HIV.

CDR3 nucleotides: TGTGCCAGCAGCCCCGGATTAATTAGGGGGAATGAGCAGTTCTTC. Translation gives CASSPGLIRGNEQFF. The chain couples TRBV5-6 to TRBJ2-1; tentatively, D is TRBD1 (6 bases). This CDR3 region has 15 residues. CDR1 is SGHDT, CDR2 YYEEEE, per germline. V lost 4 bases to trimming and J lost 7 bases, with 18 bases between them.

The V call is TRBV7-9, the J call TRBJ1-4; D remains ambiguous. Germline CDR1 and CDR2: SEHNR and FQNEAQ (reference sequence). The ends were cut back, 1 base at V and 7 bases at J, with 7 bases in the middle. The CDR3 is 13 residues long. In DNA form, the CDR3 reads TGTGCCAGCAGCTTAGTGGGAACTGAAAAACTGTTTTTT. This translates into CASSLVGTEKLFF.

The chain has TRBV5-8 and TRBJ1-1; D not certain. The CDR3 length is 14 residues. V lost 0 bases and J lost 3, with 9 bases in between. The germline V gene encodes CDR1 SGHTS and CDR2 YDEGEE. CDR3 bases: TGTGCCAGCAGCTTGGTTCAAGAGGACACTGAAGCTTTCTTT. Its protein product is CASSLVQEDTEAFF.

J is TRBJ1-6 and V is TRBV28, with 7 bases fitting TRBD1. CDR1 is MDHEN and CDR2 is SYDVKM in the germline V gene. J gave up 8 bases and V 7 bases, and 11 bases lay outside the gene matches. This CDR3 comprises 15 residues. CDR3 region: CASKLMGQWDSPLHF. CDR3 sequence (DNA): TGTGCCAGCAAGCTTATGGGACAGTGGGATTCACCCCTCCACTTT.

This clone was seen only once. V and J are TRBV7-9 and TRBJ2-3; no reliable D call. The CDR3 has 13 amino acids. CDR1 SEHNR and CDR2 FQNEAQ come from the germline V gene (reference sequence). Trimming removed 0 bases at V and 3 bases at J, with 4 bases between. The CDR3 region has the DNA TGTGCCAGCAGCTTAGCCAGTACAGATACGCAGTATTTT. It translates to CASSLASTDTQYF.

The chain joins TRBV28 to TRBJ1-5; 12 positions agree with TRBD1. Trimming removed 1 base from V and 2 bases from J; junction bases left unmatched: 9. The CDR3 is made up of 19 amino acids. Germline values: CDR1 MDHEN, CDR2 SYDVKM. The CDR3 DNA reads as TGTGCCAGCAGTTTATACGCGGGACAGGGGGCGGGTGGCAATCAGCCCCAGCATTTT. Translated: CASSLYAGQGAGGNQPQHF.

This clone was counted a few times. This chain connects TRBV27 to TRBJ1-6; D is unresolved. Between the trimmed V and J ends, which lost 4 bases and 10 bases, there was a span of 17 bases. The CDR3 loop spans 15 amino acids. CDR1 MNHEY and CDR2 SMNVEV come from the germline V gene (reference sequence). The CDR3 is CASSSSLWTFSPLHF. CDR3 DNA sequence: TGTGCCAGCAGTTCCTCTCTCTGGACCTTCTCACCCCTCCACTTT.

This clone showed up just once. The V gene is TRBV7-9, the J gene TRBJ2-3; 9 bases map to TRBD2. The CDR3 is 16 residues long. The V segment lost 4 bases and the J segment 4 bases; nucleotides outside the gene matches: 9. Germline V gene sequence: CDR1 SEHNR, CDR2 FQNEAQ (reference sequence). The chain's CDR3 is CASSSLKRGAPDTQYF. CDR3 bases: TGTGCCAGCAGCTCGTTAAAGCGGGGGGCCCCAGATACGCAGTATTTT.

This clone appeared a few times. The gene calls are TRBV30 and TRBJ2-5, with D possibly matching TRBD1 (5 bases). The CDR3 contains 15 residues. The V and J ends lost 0 bases and 7 bases respectively, with 18 bases between them. The germline V gene encodes CDR1 GTSNPN and CDR2 SVGIG (reference sequence). The CDR3: CAWSVNRQGPGTQYF. CDR3 DNA sequence: TGTGCCTGGAGTGTAAATAGGCAGGGCCCAGGGACCCAGTACTTC.

This rearrangement joins TRBV6-5 to TRBJ2-2, with 7 positions matching TRBD2. V was clipped by 6 bases and J by 4 bases; unmatched bases: 8. Germline loops: CDR1 MNHEY, CDR2 SVGAGI. CDR3 length: 15 amino acids. The CDR3 sequence is CASRLGGTATGELFF. In nucleotides, the CDR3 is TGTGCCAGCAGGTTGGGGGGGACGGCCACCGGGGAGCTGTTTTTT.

The chain links TRBV28 to TRBJ2-1; D gene ambiguous. This CDR3 has 16 residues. Germline-derived CDR1 and CDR2 are MDHEN and SYDVKM. Trimming pared 3 bases from V and 0 bases from J, leaving 12 bases between. CDR3 sequence (DNA): TGTGCCAGCAGTTTGGCTTACAGAAGCTCCTACAATGAGCAGTTCTTC. It translates to CASSLAYRSSYNEQFF.

This clone was found a few times. The rearrangement joins TRBV28 to TRBJ2-7; possible D gene TRBD1, 6 bases. CDR1 is MDHEN, CDR2 SYDVKM, per germline. The CDR3 runs to 13 residues. Trimming shortened V by 6 bases and J by 3 bases, and 12 bases separated the two germline ends. CDR3 in DNA: TGTGCCAGCAGCCCCCCGGACAGCTACGAGCAGTACTTC. Its translation: CASSPPDSYEQYF.

The V gene is TRBV6-5, the J gene TRBJ2-7, with TRBD2 as a possible D gene (5 bases). The CDR3 sequence is 14 residues long. The V and J ends lost 7 bases and 7 bases respectively, with 20 bases between them. Germline CDR1 reads MNHEY; CDR2 reads SVGAGI. The DNA of the CDR3 is TGTGCCAGCACTCCCACCACGGGGTCCGGGGAGCAGTACTTC. This codes for CASTPTTGSGEQYF.

The V and J genes are TRBV29-1 and TRBJ2-7, with D perhaps TRBD1 or TRBD2 (5 bases each). The germline CDR1 and CDR2 sequences are SQVTM and ANQGSEA. With 0 bases removed from V and 1 base from J, the gap between germline ends came to 13 bases. This CDR3 comprises 15 residues. The CDR3 bases are TGCAGCGTTGAAGATGGGGATGGGGGTTCCTACGAGCAGTACTTC. Translation: CSVEDGDGGSYEQYF.

In the case of this clone: Mismatch with germline at one junction end may stem from a read error. This chain joins TRBV4-3 and TRBJ2-5; the match to TRBD2 covers 13 bases. This CDR3 contains 16 residues. In germline, CDR1 is LGHNA, CDR2 YSLEER. CDR3 loop: CASSKETSGGSETQYF. DNA of the CDR3: TGCGCCAGCAGCAAAGAGACTAGCGGGGGGTCCGAGACCCAGTACTTC.

This clone came up a few times. The J gene is TRBJ2-1, the V gene TRBV7-7; D possibly corresponds to TRBD1 (5 bases). CDR3 length: 14 amino acids. Between the trimmed V and J ends, which lost 5 bases and 3 bases, there was a span of 11 bases. CDR1 SSHAT and CDR2 FNYEAQ come from the germline V gene (reference sequence). Written as DNA, the CDR3 is TGTGCCAGCAGCCCTCAGGGTGGCTACAATGAGCAGTTCTTC. Its translation is CASSPQGGYNEQFF.

The rearrangement uses TRBV7-9 and TRBJ2-1; 7 nucleotides align to TRBD2. V shed 6 bases and J 4 bases; nucleotides not matched to a gene: 18. The CDR3 contains 18 residues. Germline V gives CDR1 SEHNR, CDR2 FQNEAQ (reference sequence). DNA for the CDR3: TGTGCCAGCAGTGACCTAGGGGCCGGGACTAAAACATACAATGAGCAGTTCTTC. Its protein product is CASSDLGAGTKTYNEQFF.